Each of the 5 T cell receptor beta chains below was sequenced from the same sample in a study of blood T cells in healthy people across ages. Through a sample-barcoded 5' primer and a J-beta primer mix, a second PCR was run for roughly 6 to 12 cycles. MiXCR was run by TCRdb on the 5' RACE reads, yielding one entry per CDR3 protein. The sample carries 600,000 to 850,000 distinct CDR3 sequences, about 25% recorded once. These data were also reused for a study on T cells of mothers and their children.

The sample consisted of blood. Receptors originate from a boy aged 5-17 years in good health.

This rearrangement joins TRBV7-9 to TRBJ2-1; 8 bases are a match to TRBD2. J gave up 5 bases and V 4 bases, and 7 bases lay outside the gene matches. Germline V gene lookup returns CDR1 SEHNR and CDR2 FQNEAQ (reference sequence). CDR3 length equals 15 residues. CDR3 bases: TGTGCCAGCAGCTCCCGGGAGGGCCTCGACAATGAGCAGTTCTTC. Encoded protein: CASSSREGLDNEQFF.

In this sample, this clonotype turned up a few times. The chain's CDR3 is CASSSFDSLHMNTEAFF. The CDR3 nucleotides read TGTGCCAGCAGTTCCTTCGACAGCCTCCACATGAACACTGAAGCTTTCTTT. This chain connects TRBV6-5 to TRBJ1-1, with a tentative D call TRBD1 (5 bases). This CDR3 region has 17 residues. V was cut by 4 bases and J by 0 bases, with 18 bases left in between. Germline CDR1 MNHEY, CDR2 SVGAGI.

The rearrangement joins TRBV7-3 to TRBJ2-5; the match to TRBD1 covers 7 bases. J gave up 3 bases and V 1 base, and 2 bases lay outside the gene matches. The CDR3 totals 14 residues. Germline CDR1 reads SGHTA; CDR2 reads FQGTGA. Here the CDR3 DNA reads TGTGCCAGCAGCTTAAAAGGGGGCGAAGAGACCCAGTACTTC. This translates into CASSLKGGEETQYF.

The J gene is TRBJ2-2, the V gene TRBV9; 9 bases match TRBD2. Looked up from germline, CDR1 is SGDLS and CDR2 is YYNGEE. The CDR3 contains 18 residues. Trimming removed 4 bases from V and 4 bases from J; junction bases left unmatched: 14. CDR3: CASSYDPIAGGLTGELFF. CDR3 DNA: TGTGCCAGCAGCTACGATCCCATTGCGGGGGGGCTCACCGGGGAGCTGTTTTTT.

The rearrangement links TRBV12-3 or TRBV12-4 to TRBJ2-7; unclear D gene. V lost 1 base, J lost 1 base, and 8 bases lay in between. This CDR3 is built from 14 residues. The CDR3 nucleotides read TGTGCCAGCAGTTTAGATATCGGGTCCTACGAGCAGTACTTC. Its protein product is CASSLDIGSYEQYF.